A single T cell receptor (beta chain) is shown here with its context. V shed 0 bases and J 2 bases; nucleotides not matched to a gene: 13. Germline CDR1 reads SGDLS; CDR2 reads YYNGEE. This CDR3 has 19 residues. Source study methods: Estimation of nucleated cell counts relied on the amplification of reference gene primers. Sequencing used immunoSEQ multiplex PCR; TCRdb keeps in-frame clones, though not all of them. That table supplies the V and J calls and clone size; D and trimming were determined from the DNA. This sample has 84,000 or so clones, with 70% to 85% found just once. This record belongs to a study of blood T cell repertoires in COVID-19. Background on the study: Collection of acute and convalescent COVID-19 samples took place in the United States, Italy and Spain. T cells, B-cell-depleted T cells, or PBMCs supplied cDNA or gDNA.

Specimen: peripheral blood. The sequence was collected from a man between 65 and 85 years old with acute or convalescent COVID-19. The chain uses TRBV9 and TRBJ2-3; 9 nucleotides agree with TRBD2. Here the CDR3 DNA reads TGTGCCAGCAGCGTAGGTCACCTAGCGGGGTCCGCCTTCACAGATACGCAGTATTTT. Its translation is CASSVGHLAGSAFTDTQYF.